The 28 T cell receptor beta chains listed next were all sequenced from one sample in a study of blood T cells in healthy people across ages. Combining a sample-barcoded 5' primer with a J-beta primer mix, a second PCR ran for about 6 to 11 cycles. TCRdb reprocessed the 5' RACE reads via MiXCR and lists one record per CDR3 protein. The table lists 710,000 or so distinct CDR3 sequences, about 20% of them singletons. Sequencing input: blood. Every receptor here comes from a man between 65 and 79 years old in good health.

This clonotype was found once. The rearrangement joins TRBV19 to TRBJ2-4; D not resolved. This CDR3 has 17 residues. Trimming shortened V by 5 bases and J by 2 bases, and 19 bases separated the two germline ends. The germline gives CDR1 LNHDA, CDR2 SQIVND (reference sequence). The CDR3 coding sequence is TGTGCCAGTAGTTCCCCCTTAGGACGAAGCTCCAAAAACATTCAGTACTTC. The encoded protein is CASSSPLGRSSKNIQYF.

This chain links TRBV15 with TRBJ2-1; the match to TRBD1 covers 7 bases. Germline V gene data show CDR1 as LNHNV and CDR2 as YYDKDF (reference sequence). V dropped 5 bases and J dropped 3; count of bases not matched to a gene: 16. The CDR3 is 18 amino acids. CDR3 in amino acids: CATSAHIKPGQRYNEQFF. The CDR3 coding sequence is TGTGCCACCAGCGCGCATATAAAACCGGGACAGCGCTACAATGAGCAGTTCTTC.

V usage is TRBV4-2 and J usage is TRBJ2-1, with TRBD1 matching over 10 bases. The germline gives CDR1 LGHNA, CDR2 YNFKEQ. This CDR3 has 15 residues. V was clipped by 3 bases and J by 9 bases; unmatched bases: 8. CDR3 bases: TGTGCCAGCAGCCATCCGGGACAGGGGCAGGGTGAGCAGTTCTTC. This sequence encodes CASSHPGQGQGEQFF.

The J gene is TRBJ2-5, the V gene TRBV5-1; D may be TRBD1 (6 bases). The CDR3 is 15 residues long. Trimming stripped 0 bases from V and 2 bases from J, with 11 bases between. Germline V CDR1 and CDR2: SGHRS, YFSETQ. The CDR3 is CASSLGERGQETQYF. CDR3 bases: TGCGCCAGCAGCTTGGGGGAGAGGGGGCAAGAGACCCAGTACTTC. Full variable domain (remainder filled in from reference TRBV5-1 and TRBJ2-5): KAGVTQTPRYLIKTRGQQVTLSCSPISGHRSVSWYQQTPGQGLQFLFEYFSETQRNKGNFPGRFSGRQFSNSRSEMNVSTLELGDSALYLCASSLGERGQETQYFGPGTRLLVL.

There are a few counts of this clonotype. The chain carries TRBV11-2 and TRBJ2-1; D assignment may be TRBD1 or TRBD2 (5 bases each). The CDR3 has 14 residues. Between the trimmed V and J ends, which lost 5 bases and 7 bases, there was a span of 15 bases. The germline CDR1 and CDR2 sequences are SGHAT and FQNNGV. Written as DNA, the CDR3 is TGTGCCAGCAGCACTAGGACACTCGGGAATGAGCAGTTCTTC. Protein: CASSTRTLGNEQFF.

The V and J genes are TRBV27 and TRBJ1-6, with 8 bases lining up with TRBD1. CDR3 length: 12 residues. J was trimmed by 9 bases and V by 8 bases; bases with no gene match: 3. CDR1 MNHEY and CDR2 SMNVEV come from the germline V gene (reference sequence). The CDR3 sequence is CASRDRTSPLHF. The CDR3 nucleotides are TGTGCCAGCCGGGACAGGACTTCACCCCTCCACTTT.

This clonotype was counted a few times. This chain joins TRBV12-3 or TRBV12-4 and TRBJ1-1; D is unclear. V lost 6 bases, J lost 3 bases, and 8 bases lay in between. The CDR3 extends over 12 amino acids. This chain's CDR3 is CASRPTHTEAFF. The CDR3, as DNA: TGTGCCAGCAGACCAACTCACACTGAAGCTTTCTTT.

The chain links TRBV6-6 to TRBJ2-1, with 10 bases that match TRBD2. The CDR3 contains 15 residues. With 4 bases clipped from V and 4 bases from J, the junction kept 4 bases outside the gene matches. CDR1 is MNHNY, CDR2 SVGAGI, per germline (reference sequence). The CDR3 bases are TGTGCCAGCAGTTCAACAGCGGGGGGGTACAATGAGCAGTTCTTC. Translating it yields CASSSTAGGYNEQFF.

Remarks on this clonotype: Sequence at one end of the junction differs from germline and may be a read error. This rearrangement joins TRBV27 to TRBJ1-2; the D gene is possibly TRBD1 (6 bases). CDR3 length equals 14 residues. Germline V lookup: CDR1 MNHEY, CDR2 SMNVEV (reference sequence). The CDR3 is CASSLNRDRYGHTF. The CDR3 region has the DNA TGTGCCAGCAGTCTGAACAGGGATCGCTATGGCCACACCTTC.

This clonotype appeared a few times. This sequence joins TRBV6-6 and TRBJ2-1; weak D call: TRBD1 (5 bases). The germline V gene encodes CDR1 MNHNY and CDR2 SVGAGI (reference sequence). The CDR3 runs 13 residues. V lost 7 bases and J 2 bases, leaving 9 bases between the germline ends. CDR3: CASIGAAYNEQFF. CDR3 bases: TGTGCCAGCATAGGGGCGGCCTACAATGAGCAGTTCTTC.

This clonotype was counted between two and nine times. V usage is TRBV12-3 or TRBV12-4 and J usage is TRBJ1-2; D might be TRBD1 (5 bases). This CDR3 contains 14 residues. V lost 1 base and J lost 9, with 15 bases in between. CDR3 in DNA: TGTGCCAGCAGTTTAGAGGACAAGACGTCCCGCTACACCTTC. Its translation is CASSLEDKTSRYTF.

This chain uses TRBV6-5 with TRBJ2-1, with D tentatively TRBD1 or TRBD2 (5 bases each). Trimming shortened V by 6 bases and J by 3 bases, and 15 bases separated the two germline ends. The CDR3 covers 15 residues. Germline CDR1 MNHEY, CDR2 SVGAGI. The DNA of the CDR3 is TGTGCCAGCAGCCGCCGGGACCGACTCTACAATGAGCAGTTCTTC. It yields the protein CASSRRDRLYNEQFF.

The rearrangement uses TRBV20-1 and TRBJ2-1; 9 bases map to TRBD1. Germline V CDR1 and CDR2: DFQATT, SNEGSKA (reference sequence). V was clipped by 4 bases and J by 2 bases; unmatched bases: 9. This CDR3 spans 16 amino acids. CDR3 DNA: TGCAGTGCTACGAACAGGGGGCGGACCCCCTACAATGAGCAGTTCTTC. Translating gives CSATNRGRTPYNEQFF.

There are a few counts of this clonotype. This chain uses TRBV5-1 with TRBJ1-1; D perhaps matches TRBD1 (5 bases). Germline V lookup: CDR1 SGHRS, CDR2 YFSETQ. This CDR3 comprises 16 residues. V gave up 4 bases and J gave up 1 base, with 17 bases separating them. Written as DNA, the CDR3 is TGCGCCAGCAGCCCCCAGGGTGGCGAATCGAACACTGAAGCTTTCTTT. This codes for CASSPQGGESNTEAFF.

The gene calls are TRBV10-3 and TRBJ1-3, with TRBD1 as a possible D gene (5 bases). Germline CDR1 ENHRY, CDR2 SYGVKD. The CDR3 totals 13 residues. V dropped 9 bases and J dropped 0 bases, with 9 bases sitting between them. CDR3 nucleotide sequence: TGTGCCATAACCGGGGGCTCTGGAAACACCATATATTTT. Residues: CAITGGSGNTIYF.

This clonotype was counted at least ten times. The chain combines TRBV24-1 with TRBJ2-4; no definite D call. CDR1 KGHDR and CDR2 SFDVKD come from the germline V gene. Trimming left V 5 bases short and J 0 bases short, with 7 bases between. This CDR3 is built from 14 residues. The CDR3 region is CATSGDGAKNIQYF. CDR3 DNA sequence: TGTGCCACCAGTGGTGACGGAGCCAAAAACATTCAGTACTTC.

The chain recombines TRBV7-2 with TRBJ1-3, with TRBD1 as a possible D gene (5 bases). With 1 base removed from V and 2 bases from J, the gap between germline ends came to 12 bases. Looked up from germline, CDR1 is SGHTA and CDR2 is FQGNSA. The CDR3 is made up of 16 amino acids. The CDR3 nucleotides are TGTGCCAGCAGCTTAGGCCCCAGGGCAGCTGGAAACACCATATATTTT. Translating it yields CASSLGPRAAGNTIYF.

With regard to this clonotype: The junction departs from the called germline gene at one end, perhaps through a read error. The J gene is TRBJ1-2, the V gene TRBV6-5; TRBD1 agrees at 8 bases. This CDR3 spans 13 amino acids. Germline V gene sequence: CDR1 MNHEY, CDR2 SVGAGI. The CDR3 sequence: CASRAGQAELPLF. The CDR3 region has the DNA TGTGCCAGCAGAGCGGGACAGGCGGAACTCCCCTTATTC.

The CDR3, as DNA: TGTGCCAGCAGCTTAATAGCGGCCCGTGGCATTCAGTACTTC. Encoded protein: CASSLIAARGIQYF. V is TRBV7-2 and J is TRBJ2-4, with a weak D call TRBD2 (6 bases). Per germline, CDR1 SGHTA and CDR2 FQGNSA. This CDR3 contains 14 residues. V was cut by 2 bases and J by 9 bases, with 14 bases left in between.

The chain carries TRBV20-1 and TRBJ2-1; 12 bases map to TRBD2. Germline V gives CDR1 DFQATT, CDR2 SNEGSKA (reference sequence). The CDR3 loop spans 17 amino acids. Unmatched junction bases numbered 9, after V lost 6 bases and J lost 0 bases. CDR3 region: CSAKGLAGSLSYNEQFF. The CDR3 DNA reads TGCAGTGCAAAGGGACTAGCGGGTTCCCTCTCCTACAATGAGCAGTTCTTC.

The J gene is TRBJ1-4, the V gene TRBV5-1; TRBD1 matches at 9 bases. Per the germline V gene, CDR1 is SGHRS and CDR2 is YFSETQ. After removal of 5 bases from V and 7 bases from J, the junction contained 9 bases not matched to a gene. The CDR3 covers 15 residues. The CDR3 DNA reads TGCGCCAGCAGTAGAGGACAGGGGTCGCGTGAAAAACTGTTTTTT. It is translated as CASSRGQGSREKLFF.

This clonotype has more than one count but fewer than ten. The chain is built from TRBV5-1 and TRBJ2-4; possibly TRBD1 for D (6 bases). This CDR3 is built from 18 residues. Germline V lookup: CDR1 SGHRS, CDR2 YFSETQ. The V end was cut by 0 bases, the J end by 1 base, with 17 bases between. This CDR3 is CASSLAGDRSAAKNIQYF. The CDR3 nucleotides read TGCGCCAGCAGCTTGGCCGGCGACAGGAGTGCGGCCAAAAACATTCAGTACTTC.

This clonotype was observed a handful of times. This chain joins TRBV10-3 and TRBJ2-7; D gene unclear. V lost 4 bases and J lost 0, with 7 bases in between. The CDR3 has 13 residues. In germline, CDR1 is ENHRY, CDR2 SYGVKD. The CDR3 spells CAISVGLSYEQYV. The CDR3, as DNA: TGTGCCATCAGTGTCGGCCTCTCCTACGAGCAGTACGTC.

The chain links TRBV5-1 to TRBJ2-1, with 10 bases identical to TRBD2. Germline trimming cut 6 bases from V and 2 bases from J; bases unmatched to any gene: 8. The germline V gene encodes CDR1 SGHRS and CDR2 YFSETQ. There are 16 residues in the CDR3. The CDR3: CASTVILAGAYNEQFF. The CDR3, as DNA: TGCGCCAGCACTGTTATCCTAGCGGGGGCCTACAATGAGCAGTTCTTC. The full variable domain, in which reference TRBV5-1 and TRBJ2-1 provide the parts outside the CDR3, is KAGVTQTPRYLIKTRGQQVTLSCSPISGHRSVSWYQQTPGQGLQFLFEYFSETQRNKGNFPGRFSGRQFSNSRSEMNVSTLELGDSALYLCASTVILAGAYNEQFFGPGTRLTVL.

V is TRBV3-1 and J is TRBJ1-1; no definite D call. Trimming removed 5 bases at V and 10 bases at J, with 17 bases between. In germline, CDR1 is LGHDT, CDR2 YNNKEL (reference sequence). CDR3 length: 13 amino acids. The CDR3 loop reads CASSSLGDRRAFF. The CDR3 DNA sequence: TGTGCCAGCAGCTCCCTGGGCGACCGACGAGCTTTCTTT. The variable domain in full, with the rest retrieved from reference TRBV3-1 and TRBJ1-1, is DTAVSQTPKYLVTQMGNDKSIKCEQNLGHDTMYWYKQDSKKFLKIMFSYNNKELIINETVPNRFSPKSPDKAHLNLHINSLELGDSAVYFCASSSLGDRRAFFGQGTRLTVV.

This clonotype was found a few times. The J gene is TRBJ1-2, the V gene TRBV4-1; D is unresolved. This CDR3 contains 14 residues. Trimming took 0 bases from V and 4 from J, leaving 9 bases between them. CDR1 and CDR2 from the germline V gene are MGHRA and YSYEKL. The CDR3 bases are TGCGCCAGCAGCCAAGAAGGCCGGGTCTATGGCTACACCTTC. As protein: CASSQEGRVYGYTF.

The chain combines TRBV28 with TRBJ2-3; D possibly uses TRBD1 or TRBD2 (5 bases each). Germline V gene sequence: CDR1 MDHEN, CDR2 SYDVKM. This CDR3 has 13 residues. Here the CDR3 DNA reads TGTACTGCAGGGCCTCGAGGGGCAGATACGCAGTATTTT. Translation: CTAGPRGADTQYF.

This chain connects TRBV12-3 or TRBV12-4 to TRBJ2-2; TRBD1 or TRBD2 may be the D gene (5 bases each). There are 14 residues in the CDR3. V was cut by 5 bases and J by 6 bases, with 13 bases left in between. CDR3 sequence (DNA): TGTGCCAGCAGTGGGACCAATACACCCGGGGAGCTGTTTTTT. Protein: CASSGTNTPGELFF.